The 23 T cell receptor beta chains below come from one sample, sequenced in a study of shared T cell receptors in the human thymus. Generated by immunoSEQ multiplex PCR, the TCRdb table keeps only in-frame clones and is missing some. The sample carries more than 550,000 clones, approximately 87% recorded once. The data also belong to a second study, concerning human thymus T cells.

Sequenced: thymocytes. These receptors all come from a boy in the first two years of life with a congenital heart defect.

The chain recombines TRBV11-2 with TRBJ1-1; no clear D. This CDR3 has 12 residues. Germline CDR1 is SGHAT and CDR2 is FQNNGV. The ends were cut back, 0 bases at V and 4 bases at J, with 3 bases in the middle. The CDR3 reads CASSLDVTEAFF. DNA of the CDR3: TGTGCCAGCAGCTTAGACGTCACTGAAGCTTTCTTT.

CDR3 in amino acids: CAIRPGEGRTEAFF. CDR3 nucleotide sequence: TGTGCCATTAGGCCAGGGGAGGGGAGAACTGAAGCTTTCTTT. This chain connects TRBV6-1 to TRBJ1-1, with TRBD1 as a possible D gene (6 bases). Germline CDR1 MNHNS, CDR2 SASEGT. The CDR3 runs to 14 residues. V lost 10 bases and J lost 5, with 20 bases in between.

This chain uses TRBV27 with TRBJ2-3, with D maybe TRBD2 (6 bases). Germline CDR1 reads MNHEY; CDR2 reads SMNVEV (reference sequence). Deletions cut 5 bases from V and 9 bases from J, with 18 bases between. The CDR3 spans 14 residues. The CDR3 DNA is TGTGCCAGCAGTACAGGTTTTGGGGGGAGGACGCAGTATTTT. It codes for CASSTGFGGRTQYF.

The rearrangement joins TRBV6-5 to TRBJ2-1, with D maybe TRBD1 (6 bases). Trimming removed 2 bases from V and 8 bases from J, with 7 bases in between. Germline-derived CDR1 and CDR2 are MNHEY and SVGAGI. This CDR3 has 12 residues. The CDR3 region has the DNA TGTGCCAGCAGTTACAACAGGGATGAGCAGTTCTTC. Amino acid sequence: CASSYNRDEQFF.

This clone was counted between two and nine times. The V and J genes are TRBV5-1 and TRBJ1-2; D is perhaps TRBD1 (5 bases). This CDR3 has 13 amino acids. CDR1 is SGHRS, CDR2 YFSETQ, per germline. Trimming cost V 6 bases and J 6 bases, with 15 bases left between them. Here the CDR3 DNA reads TGCGCCAGCACACATAGACGGGGGGATGGCTACACCTTC. The encoded protein is CASTHRRGDGYTF.

V is TRBV7-8 and J is TRBJ2-7, with a weak D call TRBD1 (6 bases). CDR3 length: 15 residues. Germline CDR1 reads SGHVS; CDR2 reads FQNEAQ. Deletions cut 4 bases from V and 3 bases from J, with 16 bases between. The DNA of the CDR3 is TGTGCCAGCAGCTCCAGGGGACCCTTTGGCTACGAGCAGTACTTC. Encoded protein: CASSSRGPFGYEQYF.

J is TRBJ1-1 and V is TRBV7-9; TRBD1 matches 9 bases. Germline CDR1 is SEHNR and CDR2 is FQNEAQ (reference sequence). The V segment lost 1 base and the J segment 5 bases; nucleotides outside the gene matches: 8. The CDR3 length is 16 residues. The CDR3 nucleotides are TGTGCCAGCAGCTTAGAGCTTGGGACAGGGAGAACTGAAGCTTTCTTT. Its protein is CASSLELGTGRTEAFF.

This clone was detected once. The chain is built from TRBV6-6 and TRBJ2-7; D possibly corresponds to TRBD2 (5 bases). The CDR3 sequence is 13 residues long. Trimming removed 0 bases from V and 6 bases from J, with 9 bases in between. Germline CDR1 reads MNHNY; CDR2 reads SVGAGI (reference sequence). Written as DNA, the CDR3 is TGTGCCAGCAGTTACTCGAAAGGGAGCGAGCAGTACTTC. This codes for CASSYSKGSEQYF.

This clone has a handful of counts. The V call is TRBV28, the J call TRBJ1-6, with 9 bases identical to TRBD1. This CDR3 contains 16 residues. V was pared by 6 bases and J by 8 bases, with 11 bases of the junction left unmatched. From germline, CDR1 is MDHEN and CDR2 SYDVKM. The CDR3 spells CASRRERRTGDSPLHF. The CDR3 nucleotides are TGTGCCAGCAGACGCGAACGAAGGACAGGGGATTCACCCCTCCACTTT.

The gene calls are TRBV5-6 and TRBJ1-1; maybe TRBD1 (5 bases). The CDR3 length is 12 residues. CDR1 and CDR2 (germline): SGHDT, YYEEEE. V lost 0 bases and J 8 bases, leaving 8 bases between the germline ends. The CDR3 protein is CASSLAKGEAFF. CDR3 coding DNA: TGTGCCAGCAGCTTGGCCAAGGGGGAAGCTTTCTTT.

This chain links TRBV19 with TRBJ1-4; the D gene is possibly TRBD1 (6 bases). The length of the CDR3 is 16 residues. The V end was cut by 1 base, the J end by 7 bases, with 16 bases between. From germline, CDR1 is LNHDA and CDR2 SQIVND (reference sequence). CDR3 DNA: TGTGCCAGTAGTATAGGTTTGCCGGGAGGGGGTGAAAAACTGTTTTTT. It is translated as CASSIGLPGGGEKLFF.

The chain links TRBV5-6 to TRBJ2-1, with D uncertain. This CDR3 is built from 13 residues. The V end was cut by 0 bases, the J end by 8 bases, with 9 bases between. The germline V gene encodes CDR1 SGHDT and CDR2 YYEEEE. CDR3 coding DNA: TGTGCCAGCAGCTTGGGAGGCCTCCATGAGCAGTTCTTC. This codes for CASSLGGLHEQFF. Full variable domain (missing parts from reference TRBV5-6 and TRBJ2-1): DAGVTQSPTHLIKTRGQQVTLRCSPKSGHDTVSWYQQALGQGPQFIFQYYEEEERQRGNFPDRFSGHQFPNYSSELNVNALLLGDSALYLCASSLGGLHEQFFGPGTRLTVL.

This chain connects TRBV4-3 to TRBJ2-7, with D perhaps TRBD2 (6 bases). With 1 base removed from V and 3 bases from J, the gap between germline ends came to 16 bases. This CDR3 contains 16 residues. Germline CDR1 is LGHNA and CDR2 is YSLEER. This CDR3 is CASSQAGRDGSYEQYF. The CDR3 DNA is TGCGCCAGCAGCCAAGCCGGGCGGGACGGGAGCTACGAGCAGTACTTC.

A remark on this clone: Other DNA sequences from this sample encode an identical CDR3 as well. The chain joins TRBV18 to TRBJ1-1, with D possibly TRBD1 on 5 matching bases. V lost 3 bases, J lost 3 bases, and 11 bases lay in between. Germline V gene data show CDR1 as KGHSH and CDR2 as LQKENI. This CDR3 region has 14 residues. The CDR3 DNA reads TGTGCCAGCTCACCCGGGGGGGGGTACACTGAAGCTTTCTTT. Protein product: CASSPGGGYTEAFF.

This clone was observed a single time. This chain joins TRBV19 and TRBJ1-1; unclear D gene. V was clipped by 10 bases and J by 0 bases, with 15 bases between them. This CDR3 spans 14 amino acids. Germline V gene sequence: CDR1 LNHDA, CDR2 SQIVND (reference sequence). The CDR3 region is CATNGISMNTEAFF. The CDR3 DNA is TGTGCCACCAACGGGATATCCATGAACACTGAAGCTTTCTTT.

About this clone: Other DNA sequences in this specimen translate into the identical CDR3. J is TRBJ1-1 and V is TRBV25-1; D is uncertain. The germline CDR1 and CDR2 sequences are MGHDK and SYGVNS. Trimming shortened V by 4 bases and J by 4 bases, and 4 bases separated the two germline ends. The CDR3 runs to 11 residues. CDR3 residues: CASSGGTEAFF. The CDR3 DNA sequence: TGTGCCAGCAGTGGCGGCACTGAAGCTTTCTTT.

The chain employs TRBV18 and TRBJ1-5; TRBD1 agrees at 9 bases. The length of the CDR3 is 13 residues. Germline-derived CDR1 and CDR2 are KGHSH and LQKENI. J gave up 4 bases and V 5 bases, and 0 bases lay outside the gene matches. The CDR3 is CASSGQGNQPQHF. The CDR3 region has the DNA TGTGCCAGCTCAGGACAGGGGAATCAGCCCCAGCATTTT.

The chain has TRBV30 and TRBJ2-5, with D possibly being TRBD1 (8 bases). Per germline, CDR1 GTSNPN and CDR2 SVGIG (reference sequence). V shed 2 bases and J shed 7 bases, with 14 bases lying between them. This CDR3 region has 13 residues. The CDR3 coding sequence is TGTGCCTGGAGTAACAGGGGGGGATCGACCCAGTACTTC. Encoded protein: CAWSNRGGSTQYF.

This chain uses TRBV7-2 with TRBJ1-1, with D uncertain. The CDR3 runs to 12 residues. The ends were cut back, 5 bases at V and 3 bases at J, with 7 bases in the middle. Germline CDR1 is SGHTA and CDR2 is FQGNSA. This chain's CDR3 is CASSHRDTEAFF. In DNA form, the CDR3 reads TGTGCCAGCAGCCACCGGGACACTGAAGCTTTCTTT.

V gene TRBV7-8 combines with J gene TRBJ1-4, with D tentatively TRBD1 (6 bases). V dropped 1 base and J dropped 3 bases, with 15 bases sitting between them. The CDR3 runs to 17 residues. Germline lookup yields CDR1 SGHVS and CDR2 FQNEAQ. CDR3 amino acids: CASSLVPRGVSNEKLFF. Here the CDR3 DNA reads TGTGCCAGCAGCTTAGTTCCCAGGGGAGTCTCTAATGAAAAACTGTTTTTT.

The genes are TRBV27 and TRBJ2-1, with 11 bases that match TRBD2. The J segment lost 7 bases and the V segment lost 7 bases, leaving 9 bases of the junction unmatched. The CDR3 sequence is 15 residues long. The germline V gene has CDR1 MNHEY and CDR2 SMNVEV (reference sequence). In DNA, the CDR3 is TGTGCCAGCACCGTAGCGGGAGGGCCAATAAATGAGCAGTTCTTC. It is translated as CASTVAGGPINEQFF.

V gene TRBV11-2 combines with J gene TRBJ2-1; 8 bases match TRBD2. The ends lost 0 bases at V and 7 bases at J; junction bases unmatched: 5. CDR1 is SGHAT and CDR2 is FQNNGV in the germline V gene. CDR3 size: 15 residues. The DNA of the CDR3 is TGTGCCAGCAGCTTAGACGGGGGGGGGCTTAATGAGCAGTTCTTC. Residues: CASSLDGGGLNEQFF.

The genes are TRBV18 and TRBJ1-1; D ambiguous. Trimming removed 5 bases from V and 2 bases from J, with 9 bases in between. The germline CDR1 and CDR2 sequences are KGHSH and LQKENI. The CDR3 contains 13 residues. The CDR3: CASSLQNNTEAFF. CDR3 sequence (DNA): TGTGCCAGCTCATTACAGAACAACACTGAAGCTTTCTTT.